The clone carrying this TCR beta chain has at least ten counts. The sample belongs to a study of early T cells in non-severe SARS-CoV-2 infection. Overall study: Unpaired chains resulted from sequencing bulk RNA of unsorted whole blood.

TCRdb reprocessed the 5' RACE reads via MiXCR and lists one record per CDR3 protein. The profile covers 40,000 to 55,000 distinct CDR3 sequences, with approximately 7.5% appearing a single time and 5.8% taken by the ten largest. This CDR3 has 14 residues. J lost 4 bases, V lost 2 bases, and 4 bases had no gene match. Germline CDR1 reads DFQATT; CDR2 reads SNEGSKA (reference sequence). Sequenced material: whole blood. The chain recombines TRBV20-1 with TRBJ2-7; 11 bases are shared with TRBD2. This clonotype originated in an adult who was a healthcare worker with PCR-confirmed SARS-CoV-2 infection or an uninfected control (not recorded which). CDR3 amino acids: CSARPTSGVYEQYF. The DNA for the CDR3 is TGCAGTGCTAGACCGACTAGCGGGGTATACGAGCAGTACTTC.